The 4 T cell receptor beta chains presented below share a single source sample, sequenced in a study of cytomegalovirus exposure and HLA in healthy donors. The PCR made use of 60 Vbeta and 13 Jbeta primers. Assay: immunoSEQ multiplex PCR; the TCRdb copy retains only in-frame clones and omits some. The table has roughly 100,000 clones, around 9.1% seen once. The sequencing input was PBMCs. These receptor sequences come from a man in his forties in good health and CMV-seropositive.

This clone was counted only a few times. This chain joins TRBV27 and TRBJ2-7, with D possibly TRBD2 on 5 matching bases. The CDR3 length is 12 residues. The germline CDR1 and CDR2 sequences are MNHEY and SMNVEV (reference sequence). Trimming removed 8 bases from V and 5 bases from J, with 13 bases in between. The CDR3 sequence: CASGGRGDEQYF. The CDR3 bases are TGTGCCAGCGGAGGACGGGGAGACGAGCAGTACTTC.

The table lists this clone with a few counts. The chain employs TRBV5-4 and TRBJ2-2, with D possibly being TRBD1 (5 bases). The germline V gene encodes CDR1 SGHNT and CDR2 YYREEE (reference sequence). The germline V and J ends were trimmed by 2 bases and 7 bases, with 15 bases remaining between them. CDR3 length equals 15 residues. The CDR3 protein is CASSFGRSRGGELFF. Written as DNA, the CDR3 is TGTGCCAGCAGCTTTGGAAGGAGTAGGGGCGGGGAGCTGTTTTTT.

The chain is built from TRBV28 and TRBJ1-5; D call uncertain. Germline V gene data show CDR1 as MDHEN and CDR2 as SYDVKM. This CDR3 spans 13 amino acids. Trimming cost V 5 bases and J 1 base, with 6 bases left between them. The CDR3 sequence: CASSLPSNQPQHF. As DNA, the CDR3 is TGTGCCAGCAGTCTACCGAGCAATCAGCCCCAGCATTTT.

This clone was counted a few times. The V call is TRBV9, the J call TRBJ2-5, with 11 bases lining up with TRBD2. V dropped 1 base and J dropped 2; count of bases not matched to a gene: 4. The germline CDR1 and CDR2 sequences are SGDLS and YYNGEE. The CDR3 extends over 16 amino acids. The CDR3 DNA is TGTGCCAGCAGCGTAACAGGACTAGCGGGTCAAGAGACCCAGTACTTC. It codes for CASSVTGLAGQETQYF.